This TCR beta chain was identified during a study of cytomegalovirus exposure and HLA in healthy donors. Broader study findings: Later work associated around 18,000 TCR beta sequences with HLA alleles at 0.05 false discovery rate.

With 60 Vbeta and 13 Jbeta primers, the PCR was carried out. Sequencing was performed with immunoSEQ multiplex PCR; in TCRdb, only in-frame clones are kept and a portion is missing. This table holds 150,000 or so clones, roughly 80% found once. With respect to this clone: Its target is not known.

V dropped 4 bases and J dropped 3 bases, with 13 bases sitting between them. Germline-derived CDR1 and CDR2 are SGHTA and FQGNSA. The CDR3 runs 14 residues. This chain connects TRBV7-2 to TRBJ2-7; tentative D call: TRBD2 (6 bases). The receptor was derived from a male donor in good health and CMV-seropositive. Source material: PBMCs. CDR3 DNA sequence: TGTGCCAGCAGCTCTCGCGGGGTATACTACGAGCAGTACTTC. Translating it yields CASSSRGVYYEQYF. Full variable domain (outside the CDR3, taken from reference TRBV7-2 and TRBJ2-7): GAGVSQSPSNKVTEKGKDVELRCDPISGHTALYWYRQSLGQGLEFLIYFQGNSAPDKSGLPSDRFSAERTGGSVSTLTIQRTQQEDSAVYLCASSSRGVYYEQYFGPGTRLTVT.